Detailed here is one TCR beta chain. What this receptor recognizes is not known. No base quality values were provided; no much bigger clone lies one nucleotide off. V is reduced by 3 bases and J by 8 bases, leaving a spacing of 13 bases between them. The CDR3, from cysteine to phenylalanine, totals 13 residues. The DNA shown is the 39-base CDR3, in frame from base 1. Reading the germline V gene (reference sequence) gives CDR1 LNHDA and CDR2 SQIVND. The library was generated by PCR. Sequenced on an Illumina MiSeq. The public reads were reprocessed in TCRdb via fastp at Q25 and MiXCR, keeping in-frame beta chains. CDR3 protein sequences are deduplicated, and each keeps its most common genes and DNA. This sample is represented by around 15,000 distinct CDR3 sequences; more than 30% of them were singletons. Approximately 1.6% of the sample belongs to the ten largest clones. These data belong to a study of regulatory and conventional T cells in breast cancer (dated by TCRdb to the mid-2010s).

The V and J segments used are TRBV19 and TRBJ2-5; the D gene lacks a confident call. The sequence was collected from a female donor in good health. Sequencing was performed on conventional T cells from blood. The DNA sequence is TGTGCCAGTAGTATCGGAAGCCTTGGAACCCAGTACTTC. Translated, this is CASSIGSLGTQYF.